This T cell receptor beta chain was obtained from a study of T cell repertoires in cytomegalovirus infection. Study context: Indicated by public TCR beta signatures were CMV infection and matching HLA type.

One entry per CDR3 protein, called by TCRdb with MiXCR from the reads. The repertoire holds 640,000 or so distinct CDR3 sequences, about 33% seen once, with 15% to 20% in the top ten. V trimming: 3 bases; J trimming: 3 bases; junction bases outside the gene matches: 6. Germline loops: CDR1 LNHDA, CDR2 SQIVND (reference sequence). The CDR3 spans 16 residues. On this clonotype itself: Its target is unknown.

The starting material was cultured PBMCs, obtained from culture after CMV antigen stimulation. The clonotype originates from a human donor in good health (CMV status not recorded). Some clones in this sample may be carry-over from other donors' samples. This chain connects TRBV19 to TRBJ2-1; 9 bases align to TRBD2. The CDR3 protein is CASSIRLAAIYNEQFF. CDR3 bases: TGTGCCAGTAGTATCAGACTAGCGGCGATCTACAATGAGCAGTTCTTC.